Sequencing of this T cell receptor beta chain was carried out in a study of T cells expressing NK-cell markers. Background on the study: There were seven HCMV-seropositive donors and one seronegative donor among the eight sequenced.

In the case of this clonotype: What it binds is not known.

Germline loops: CDR1 MNHEY, CDR2 SMNVEV (reference sequence). The CDR3 is 15 amino acids. Making the TCR beta cDNA relied on 5'RACE template switching with UMIs. TCRdb re-called the 5' RACE reads; one entry per CDR3 protein, DNA not given. The repertoire shows about 460,000 distinct CDR3 sequences; the top ten hold 1.4% to 1.5%. Study-wide findings and caveats: Dominant NKG2C+ clonotypes accounted for 1.0-7.0% of CD8+ T cells in several donors.

The V call is TRBV27, the J call TRBJ1-5. What was sequenced was blood T cells: a sorted CD56 or NKG2C T cell subset, CD4+ or CD8+ T cells, or bulk PBMC T cells (not recorded which). This sequence originates from a woman between 50 and 59 years old in good health. The CDR3 loop reads CASSLSWGWAQPQHF.